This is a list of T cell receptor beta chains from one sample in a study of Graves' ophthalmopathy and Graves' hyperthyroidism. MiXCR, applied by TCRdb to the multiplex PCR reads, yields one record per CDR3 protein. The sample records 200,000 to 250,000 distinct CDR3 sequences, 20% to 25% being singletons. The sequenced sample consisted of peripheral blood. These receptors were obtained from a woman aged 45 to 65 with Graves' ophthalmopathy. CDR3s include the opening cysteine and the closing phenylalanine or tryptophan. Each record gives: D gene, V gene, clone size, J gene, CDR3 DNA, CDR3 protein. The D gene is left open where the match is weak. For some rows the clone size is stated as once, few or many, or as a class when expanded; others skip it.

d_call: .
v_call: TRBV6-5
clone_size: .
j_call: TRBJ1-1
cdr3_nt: TGTGCCAGCAGTTGGGGAGACAGGCAGAACACTGAAGCTTTCTTT
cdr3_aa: CASSWGDRQNTEAFF

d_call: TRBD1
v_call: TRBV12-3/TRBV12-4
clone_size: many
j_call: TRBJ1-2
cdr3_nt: TGTGCCAGCAGTCTCCGGGACAGCGGCGCGGCGGCTAACTATGGCTACACCTTC
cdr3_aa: CASSLRDSGAAANYGYTF

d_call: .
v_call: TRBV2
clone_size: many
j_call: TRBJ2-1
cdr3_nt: TGTGCCAGCAGGGTCGGGGAGTTCCACAATGAGCAGTTCTTC
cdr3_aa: CASRVGEFHNEQFF

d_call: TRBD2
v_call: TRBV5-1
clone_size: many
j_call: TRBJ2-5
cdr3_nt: TGCGCCAGCAGCGGGGGACTAGCGGGACGAGAGACCCAGTACTTC
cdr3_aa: CASSGGLAGRETQYF

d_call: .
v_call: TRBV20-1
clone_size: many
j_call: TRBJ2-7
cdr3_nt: TGCAGTGCTCCTAGGGAATACGAGCAGTACTTC
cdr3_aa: CSAPREYEQYF

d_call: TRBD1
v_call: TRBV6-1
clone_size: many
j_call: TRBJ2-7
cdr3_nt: TGTGCCAGCAGTGAACTAGGGACAGTCTCCTACGAGCAGTACTTC
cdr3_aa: CASSELGTVSYEQYF

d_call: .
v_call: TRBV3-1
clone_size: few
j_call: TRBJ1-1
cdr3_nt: TGTGCCAGCAGCCAATTCCTGAACACTGAAGCTTTCTTT
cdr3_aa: CASSQFLNTEAFF

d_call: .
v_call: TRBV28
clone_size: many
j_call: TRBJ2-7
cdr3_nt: TGTGCCAGCAGTTTAATTGAGGGGGTCGAGCAGTACTTC
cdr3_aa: CASSLIEGVEQYF

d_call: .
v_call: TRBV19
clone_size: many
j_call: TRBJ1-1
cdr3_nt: TGTGCCAGTAGTATTCTGGGGGGGTTGACGGGAACTGAAGCTTTCTTT
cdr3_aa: CASSILGGLTGTEAFF

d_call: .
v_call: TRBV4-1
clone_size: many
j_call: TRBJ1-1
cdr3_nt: TGCGCCAGCAGCCCGGGACGGCCGAACACTGAAGCTTTCTTT
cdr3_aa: CASSPGRPNTEAFF

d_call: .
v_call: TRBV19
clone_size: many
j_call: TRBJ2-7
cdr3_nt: TGTGCCAGTAGTGCCCTTCCATCCTACGAGCAGTACTTC
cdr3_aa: CASSALPSYEQYF

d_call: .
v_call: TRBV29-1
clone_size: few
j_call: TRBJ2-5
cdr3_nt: TGCAGCGGGGGACTGGGTAGCGAAGAGACCCAGTACTTC
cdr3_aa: CSGGLGSEETQYF

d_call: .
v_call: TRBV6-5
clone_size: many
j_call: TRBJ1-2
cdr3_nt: TGTGCCAGCAGTTACTCGCATCAGAATGGCTACACCTTC
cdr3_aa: CASSYSHQNGYTF

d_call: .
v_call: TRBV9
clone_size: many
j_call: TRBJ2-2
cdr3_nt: TGTGCCAGCAGCGGCCGACAGGACACCGGGGAGCTGTTTTTT
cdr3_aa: CASSGRQDTGELFF

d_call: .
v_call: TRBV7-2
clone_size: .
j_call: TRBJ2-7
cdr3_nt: TGTGCCAGCACCGACAGAGAACTCAACTACGAGCAGTACTTC
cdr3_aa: CASTDRELNYEQYF

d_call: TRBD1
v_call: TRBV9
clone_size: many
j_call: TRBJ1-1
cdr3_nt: TGTGCCAGCAGCGACACAGGGGCGGCGAGCACTGAAGCTTTCTTT
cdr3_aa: CASSDTGAASTEAFF

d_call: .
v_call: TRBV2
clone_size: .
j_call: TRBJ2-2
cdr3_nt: TGTGCCAGCAGTGTCAATAGGGGGACCGGCGGGGAGCTGTTTTTT
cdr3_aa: CASSVNRGTGGELFF

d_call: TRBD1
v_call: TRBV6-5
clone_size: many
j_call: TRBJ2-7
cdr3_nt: TGTGCCAGCAGTTACCCGAGGGGACAGACCTACGAGCAGTACTTC
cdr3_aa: CASSYPRGQTYEQYF

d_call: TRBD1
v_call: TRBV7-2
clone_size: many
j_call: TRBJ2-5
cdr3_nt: TGTGCCAGCAGATTAGACAGGGGTTTTCAAGAGACCCAGTACTTC
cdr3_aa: CASRLDRGFQETQYF